This T cell receptor (beta chain) was documented in a study of blood T cell repertoires in COVID-19. Across the whole study: COVID-19 samples from acute and convalescent phases originated in the United States, Italy and Spain. PBMCs, B-cell-depleted T cells, or T cells provided the cDNA or gDNA that made up the material.

V lost 7 bases, J lost 1 base, and 16 bases lay in between. The CDR3 runs 15 residues. The V gene's germline CDR1 is MDHEN and CDR2 SYDVKM. In the original processing: Researchers report that nucleated cell counts were estimated from reference gene primer amplification. Only in-frame clones appear in the TCRdb table, and some are missing; sequencing was by immunoSEQ multiplex PCR. V and J calls and clone size are copied from that table; D and trimming were computed from the DNA. The data contain a few hundred thousand clones, 65% to 90% of them singletons. This TCR came from a human donor in a cohort sampled during active COVID-19. Material: peripheral blood. The V gene is TRBV28, the J gene TRBJ1-1; D is ambiguous. The CDR3 DNA is TGTGCCAGCAACCCTACCGGCAGAGGGAACACTGAAGCTTTCTTT. It specifies CASNPTGRGNTEAFF.